This T cell receptor beta chain was identified during a study of OX40 agonist ivuxolimab in advanced cancers. This table comes from immunoSEQ multiplex PCR, and its TCRdb copy is limited to in-frame clones, with some not included. The data contain about 41,000 clones, about 83% of them singletons. Germline V gene data show CDR1 as MGHRA and CDR2 as YSYEKL. The CDR3 loop spans 13 amino acids. The sequence came from an adult with an advanced solid tumor such as melanoma, head and neck, liver or kidney cancer. The V gene is TRBV4-1, the J gene TRBJ2-5; 7 nucleotides align to TRBD2. The J call is doubtful: the DNA matches TRBJ2-7 better. This specimen consisted of CD4+ or CD8+ T cells sorted from blood, obtained in a trial of the OX40 agonist ivuxolimab. The CDR3 loop reads CASSRGEGYEQYF. As DNA, the CDR3 is TGCGCCAGCAGCCGCGGGGAGGGCTACGAGCAGTACTTC.